This TCR beta chain was sequenced for a study of CD4 and CD8 cells across lung adenocarcinoma regions. CDR1 and CDR2 (germline): MNHEY, SVGAGI. The CDR3 has 14 residues. V gave up 10 bases and J gave up 2 bases; unmatched junction bases: 10. TCRdb reprocessed the PCR reads with MiXCR, giving one entry per CDR3 protein. The sample consists of approximately 6,000 distinct CDR3 sequences, about half of them appearing once. Localized lung adenocarcinoma, a non-small cell lung cancer, affected the donors. This clonotype is termed large. The sequenced sample was CD8+ T cells from the margin of a lung tumor. The clonotype originates from a male donor with lung adenocarcinoma. The CD4 and CD8 labels of this study may be unreliable. This chain joins TRBV6-5 and TRBJ2-5; 7 bases align to TRBD1. The CDR3 DNA reads TGTGCCACAATACGGGACAGCAAACAAGAGACCCAGTACTTC. It is translated as CATIRDSKQETQYF.